Here is one TCR beta chain with its context. Antigen unknown. Each CDR3 protein gets one entry after TCRdb re-called the RT-PCR reads with MiXCR. The sample has more than 700,000 distinct CDR3 sequences, about 20% seen once. The sample comes from a study of response to subunit inactivated influenza vaccine. Study findings and constraints: Only a handful of new T cells, the authors suggested, are recruited with each seasonal influenza vaccination.

The specimen was PBMCs from blood, collected roughly 5 days after vaccination. The source is a man aged 45-60 years who received an inactivated influenza vaccine.

The CDR3: CASKVGQLSYEQYF. Here the CDR3 DNA reads TGTGCCAGCAAGGTGGGACAGCTATCCTACGAGCAGTACTTC. The rearrangement joins TRBV12-3 or TRBV12-4 to TRBJ2-7; TRBD1 aligns across 7 bases. The CDR3 runs 14 residues. V lost 7 bases to trimming and J lost 1 base; unmatched junction nucleotides: 7.